This T cell receptor beta chain stems from a study of beta chain features in type 1 diabetes. Overall study results and limits: Significant though moderate, a shortening of TCRB CDR3s appeared in all four CD4+ subsets of Type 1 diabetes patients.

This clone was seen more than once but under ten times. What it binds is unknown. The authors reverse transcribed all of the isolated RNA, so sequencing captured expressed TCRB transcripts. Assay used: immunoSEQ multiplex PCR; TCRdb lists only in-frame clones, some missing. The sample has roughly 160,000 clones, approximately 7.9% seen once. V lost 4 bases and J lost 1; bases outside the gene matches: 7. The CDR3 contains 16 residues. Germline V gene sequence: CDR1 SGHRS, CDR2 YFSETQ. Donors contributed one heparinised blood draw apiece, averaging about 110 mL. The material sequenced was central memory CD4+ T cells from blood. The J gene is TRBJ2-2, the V gene TRBV5-1; 7 bases match TRBD1. The TCR comes from a man between 18 and 35 years old with type 1 diabetes. As DNA, the CDR3 is TGCGCCAGCAGCCCCCGACCAGGGGGGAACACCGGGGAGCTGTTTTTT. This gives the protein CASSPRPGGNTGELFF.